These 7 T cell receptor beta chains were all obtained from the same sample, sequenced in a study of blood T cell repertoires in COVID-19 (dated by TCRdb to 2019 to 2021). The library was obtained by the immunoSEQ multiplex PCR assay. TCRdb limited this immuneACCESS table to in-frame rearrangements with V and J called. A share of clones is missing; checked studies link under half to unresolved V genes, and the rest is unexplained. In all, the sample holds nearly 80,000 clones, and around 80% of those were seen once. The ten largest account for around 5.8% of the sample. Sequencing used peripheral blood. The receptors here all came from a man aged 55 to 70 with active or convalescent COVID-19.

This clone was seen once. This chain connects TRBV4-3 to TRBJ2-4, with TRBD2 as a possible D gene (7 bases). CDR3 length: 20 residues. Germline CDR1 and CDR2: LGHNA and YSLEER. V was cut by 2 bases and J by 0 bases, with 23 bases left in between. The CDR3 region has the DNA TGCGCCAGCAGCCAAAGCTTGCGGGGGCCCGCTAACGTAGCCAAAAACATTCAGTACTTC. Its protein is CASSQSLRGPANVAKNIQYF.

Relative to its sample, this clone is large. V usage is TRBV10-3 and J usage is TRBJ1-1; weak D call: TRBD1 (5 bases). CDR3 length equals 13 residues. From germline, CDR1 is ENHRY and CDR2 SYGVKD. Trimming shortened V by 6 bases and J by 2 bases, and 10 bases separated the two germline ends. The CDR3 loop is CAIRGDSNTEAFF. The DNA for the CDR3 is TGTGCCATCAGGGGTGACAGCAACACTGAAGCTTTCTTT.

The CDR3 loop is CASSFSGGENTGELFF. In DNA form, the CDR3 reads TGTGCCAGCAGCTTTAGCGGGGGGGAGAACACCGGGGAGCTGTTTTTT. The chain has TRBV2 and TRBJ2-2; 11 bases are shared with TRBD2. J gave up 1 base and V 6 bases, and 4 bases lay outside the gene matches. Germline V gene lookup returns CDR1 SNHLY and CDR2 FYNNEI. The CDR3 sequence is 16 residues long.

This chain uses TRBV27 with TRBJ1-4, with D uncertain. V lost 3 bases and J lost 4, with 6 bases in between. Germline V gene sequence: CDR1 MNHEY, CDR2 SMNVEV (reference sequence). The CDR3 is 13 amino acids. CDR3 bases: TGTGCCAGCAGTTTCGGGGTTAATGAAAAACTGTTTTTT. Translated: CASSFGVNEKLFF. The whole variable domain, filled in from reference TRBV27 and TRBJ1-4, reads EAQVTQNPRYLITVTGKKLTVTCSQNMNHEYMSWYRQDPGLGLRQIYYSMNVEVTDKGDVPEGYKVSRKEKRNFPLILESPSPNQTSLYFCASSFGVNEKLFFGSGTQLSVL.

The CDR3 region has the DNA TGTGCCAGTAGTATGGGACAGGGGATAGGACAGCCCCAGCATTTT. It translates to CASSMGQGIGQPQHF. The chain combines TRBV19 with TRBJ1-5; 10 bases agree with TRBD1. After removal of 3 bases from V and 7 bases from J, the junction contained 6 bases not matched to a gene. The CDR3 extends over 15 amino acids. Per the germline V gene, CDR1 is LNHDA and CDR2 is SQIVND (reference sequence).

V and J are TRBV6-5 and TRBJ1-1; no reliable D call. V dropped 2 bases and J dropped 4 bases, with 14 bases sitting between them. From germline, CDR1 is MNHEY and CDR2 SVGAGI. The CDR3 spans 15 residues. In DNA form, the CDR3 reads TGTGCCAGCAGTTACAGGGCCACTCGGGGCACTGAAGCTTTCTTT. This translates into CASSYRATRGTEAFF.

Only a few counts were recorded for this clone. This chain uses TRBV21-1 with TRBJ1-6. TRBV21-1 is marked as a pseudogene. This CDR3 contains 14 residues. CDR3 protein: CASDLAAANSPLHF. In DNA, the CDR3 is TGTGCCAGTGACTTGGCCGCGGCCAATTCACCCCTCCACTTT.